Below, 31 T cell receptor beta chains from the same sample are listed, as sequenced in a study of T cell clonality in common variable immunodeficiency. Sequencing used immunoSEQ multiplex PCR; TCRdb keeps in-frame clones, though not all of them. The sample yields about 52,000 clones, without any singletons. The sequencing sample was made of peripheral blood mononuclear cells. These receptors all come from a person aged 18-70 years in good health.

This clone was recorded a few times. The sequence runs out 3 residues before the end of the CDR3; the remainder is reconstructed from the germline J gene. The chain employs TRBV30 and TRBJ1-2, with D tentatively TRBD1 (5 bases). The CDR3 is 14 amino acids. In germline, CDR1 is GTSNPN, CDR2 SVGIG (reference sequence). CDR3 sequence: CAYNPGGRLYDYTF. The part of the CDR3 DNA that was read is TGTGCCTATAACCCCGGGGGTCGGCTCTACGAC.

This clone has at least ten counts. The sequenced fragment ends 3 residues before the CDR3 boundary, so the rest is inferred from the germline J gene. The genes are TRBV12-5 and TRBJ1-2, with D unresolved. CDR1 is LGHNT and CDR2 is FRNRAP in the germline V gene. CDR3 length equals 13 residues. The ends were cut back, 1 base at V and 2 bases at J, with 5 bases in the middle. The CDR3 DNA, read in part, is TGTGCTAGTGGTTTGGGGGCCAACTATGGC. It codes for CASGLGANYG. The complete CDR3 reads CASGLGANYGYTF.

This clone was seen repeatedly, ten times or more. The read terminates 3 residues ahead of where the CDR3 ends, so the germline J gene completes it. The V and J genes are TRBV12-3 or TRBV12-4 and TRBJ1-2; D is unresolved. The V end was cut by 2 bases, the J end by 4 bases, with 11 bases between. The length of the CDR3 is 14 residues. The covered CDR3 bases are TGTGCCAGCAGTTTAAGGCAGGAAGGCTATGGC. Translation gives CASSLRQEGYG. The whole CDR3 is CASSLRQEGYGYTF.

This clone was observed a few times. The read halts 3 residues ahead of the CDR3 end, with the missing end drawn from the germline J gene. The chain has TRBV5-4 and TRBJ2-7, with TRBD2 matching over 7 bases. The CDR3 sequence is 13 residues long. The germline CDR1 and CDR2 sequences are SGHNT and YYREEE (reference sequence). The V and J ends lost 0 bases and 4 bases, in that order; junction bases with no gene match: 1. This CDR3 reads CASSLGEGYEQYF. The sequenced CDR3 bases are TGTGCCAGCAGCTTGGGGGAGGGGTACGAG.

This clone was recorded at least ten times. An end of the junction differs from the germline gene, which may be a read error. From the germline J gene comes the end of the CDR3, since the read stops 3 residues before it. The chain recombines TRBV5-4 with TRBJ2-3, with 7 nucleotides matching TRBD1. Per germline, CDR1 SGHNT and CDR2 YYREEE (reference sequence). There are 14 residues in the CDR3. The CDR3: CASSTMGQPETQYF. The DNA read from the CDR3 is TGTGCCAGCAGCACTATGGGACAGCCAGAGACG.

This clone appeared many times. The CDR3 end is not reached by the read, which stops 3 residues before it; the germline J gene fills it in. V gene TRBV19 combines with J gene TRBJ2-1; 9 nucleotides align to TRBD1. CDR1 is LNHDA and CDR2 is SQIVND in the germline V gene (reference sequence). CDR3 length: 13 residues. V was clipped by 9 bases and J by 8 bases; unmatched bases: 8. The DNA read from the CDR3 is TGTGCCAGCTACGGGACAGGGTTTTATGAG. As protein: CASYGTGFYE. The full-length CDR3 reads as CASYGTGFYEQFF.

Only a few counts were recorded for this clone. The CDR3 here is CASSDGQGNVRTGELFF. The sequenced part of the CDR3 DNA is TGTGCCAGCAGCGACGGACAGGGGAATGTCCGCACCGGGGAG. The chain joins TRBV2 to TRBJ2-2; 9 bases agree with TRBD1. The read terminates 3 residues before the CDR3 end, so the remaining end is supplied by the germline J gene. The CDR3 runs 17 residues. J lost 4 bases, V lost 6 bases, and 12 bases had no gene match. Germline V gene data show CDR1 as SNHLY and CDR2 as FYNNEI. The whole variable domain, remainder taken from reference TRBV2 and TRBJ2-2, is EPEVTQTPSHQVTQMGQEVILRCVPISNHLYFYWYRQILGQKVEFLVSFYNNEISEKSEIFDDQFSVERPDGSNFTLKIRSTKLEDSAMYFCASSDGQGNVRTGELFFGEGSRLTVL.

The table lists this clone with many counts. The DNA ends 3 residues before the CDR3 does, and the rest of the CDR3 is filled in from the germline J gene. The chain is built from TRBV7-3 and TRBJ1-2, with D possibly being TRBD1 (5 bases). The CDR3 consists of 13 residues. The V and J ends lost 8 bases and 6 bases respectively, with 16 bases between them. Germline CDR1 reads SGHTA; CDR2 reads FQGTGA. CDR3 bases read: TGTGCCAGCCCAGGACAACTACCCCATGGC. This translates into CASPGQLPHG. The CDR3 in full is CASPGQLPHGYTF.

This clone was detected ten times or more. The CDR3 sequence: CSASPGLGYEQYF. CDR3 DNA, as far as it was read: TGCAGTGCTAGCCCCGGACTAGGGTACGAG. The chain couples TRBV20-1 to TRBJ2-7; 7 nucleotides agree with TRBD2. The observed sequence ends 3 residues before the CDR3 terminus, with the missing tail filled in from the germline J gene. The CDR3 spans 13 residues. The V gene end was trimmed by 3 bases and the J gene end by 4 bases; junction bases not matched to a gene: 6. The germline gives CDR1 DFQATT, CDR2 SNEGSKA (reference sequence).

This clone has at least ten counts. Coverage ceases 3 residues before the CDR3 finishes, and the germline J gene fills in the end. The chain carries TRBV18 and TRBJ2-3; 12 positions match TRBD2. The V segment lost 2 bases and the J segment 0 bases; nucleotides outside the gene matches: 0. This CDR3 contains 16 residues. Germline-derived CDR1 and CDR2 are KGHSH and LQKENI. The CDR3 sequence: CASSPGLAGSTDTQYF. Incomplete CDR3 DNA: TGTGCCAGCTCACCAGGACTAGCGGGGAGCACAGATACG.

For this clone: Compared with germline, one end of the junction differs, possibly owing to a read error. The CDR3 goes on 3 residues after the read ends, and that part is filled in from the germline J gene. Other DNA sequences in the sample encode the same CDR3. The chain uses TRBV7-9 and TRBJ1-3, with a weak D call TRBD1 (5 bases). The germline CDR1 and CDR2 sequences are SEHNR and FQNEAQ (reference sequence). The CDR3 spans 14 residues. The covered CDR3 bases are TGTGCCAGCAGCGTGGGGCTGTTCGGAAACACA. Translation: CASSVGLFGNT. The entire CDR3 sequence reads CASSVGLFGNTIYF. Full variable domain (rest looked up from reference TRBV7-9 and TRBJ1-3): DTGVSQNPRHKITKRGQNVTFRCDPISEHNRLYWYRQTLGQGPEFLTYFQNEAQLEKSRLLSDRFSAERPKGSFSTLEIQRTEQGDSAMYLCASSVGLFGNTIYFGEGSWLTVV.

This clone was seen repeatedly, ten times or more. The read ends 3 residues before the CDR3 terminus; that terminus is restored from the germline J gene. The chain couples TRBV19 to TRBJ1-1; 7 bases agree with TRBD1. V lost 7 bases, J lost 1 base, and 9 bases stayed unmatched. CDR3 length: 15 amino acids. Germline values: CDR1 LNHDA, CDR2 SQIVND (reference sequence). The covered CDR3 bases are TGTGCCAGTATAAAGGGGGCGAACGGGAACACTGAA. Translating gives CASIKGANGNTE. The whole CDR3 reads CASIKGANGNTEAFF. The whole variable domain, remainder taken from reference TRBV19 and TRBJ1-1, is DGGITQSPKYLFRKEGQNVTLSCEQNLNHDAMYWYRQDPGQGLRLIYYSQIVNDFQKGDIAEGYSVSREKKESFPLTVTSAQKNPTAFYLCASIKGANGNTEAFFGQGTRLTVV.

Remarks on this clone: Read sequence stops 3 residues before the CDR3 end, and the germline J gene provides the missing end. The chain carries TRBV18 and TRBJ1-1; D remains ambiguous. The CDR3 sequence is 12 residues long. Looked up from germline, CDR1 is KGHSH and CDR2 is LQKENI. V gave up 6 bases and J gave up 0 bases, with 5 bases separating them. The sequenced CDR3 bases are TGTGCCAGCTCCACAATGAACACTGAA. Its protein is CASSTMNTE. From start to end, the CDR3 is CASSTMNTEAFF.

A few counts support this clone. The CDR3 bases that were read are TGTGCCTGGAGTGTACCCACCAGGCGTGAAAAG. It specifies CAWSVPTRREK. The full CDR3 protein is CAWSVPTRREKLFF. This chain links TRBV30 with TRBJ2-2; no definite D call. The sequence runs out 3 residues before the end of the CDR3; the remainder is reconstructed from the germline J gene. The CDR3 has 14 amino acids. CDR1 is GTSNPN, CDR2 SVGIG, per germline (reference sequence).

This clone was seen repeatedly, ten times or more. The CDR3 extends 3 residues past the end of the read, so its final part is completed from the germline J gene. The chain carries TRBV5-1 and TRBJ2-1; 13 bases are shared with TRBD2. Germline V CDR1 and CDR2: SGHRS, YFSETQ. J was trimmed by 6 bases and V by 4 bases; bases with no gene match: 19. This CDR3 region has 20 residues. The CDR3 bases that were read are TGCGCCAGCAGCAACAAGCCGGGACTAGCGGGATCCGCCTCTAGCAATGAG. It codes for CASSNKPGLAGSASSNE. The full-length CDR3 reads as CASSNKPGLAGSASSNEQFF. The full variable domain, completed using reference TRBV5-1 and TRBJ2-1, is KAGVTQTPRYLIKTRGQQVTLSCSPISGHRSVSWYQQTPGQGLQFLFEYFSETQRNKGNFPGRFSGRQFSNSRSEMNVSTLELGDSALYLCASSNKPGLAGSASSNEQFFGPGTRLTVL.

This clone occurred many times. The read halts 3 residues ahead of the CDR3 end, with the missing end drawn from the germline J gene. The chain couples TRBV2 to TRBJ2-5; TRBD1 matches at 7 bases. With V trimmed by 6 bases and J by 6 bases, 10 bases remained unmatched. CDR3 size: 14 residues. The germline CDR1 and CDR2 sequences are SNHLY and FYNNEI. Partial CDR3 DNA: TGTGCCAGCAGCGGCCCCGGACAGGCTCAGACC. Protein sequence: CASSGPGQAQT. The full CDR3 protein reads CASSGPGQAQTQYF.

Worth noting for this clone: Coverage ceases 3 residues before the CDR3 finishes, and the germline J gene fills in the end. The rearrangement joins TRBV10-2 to TRBJ2-5; 7 bases align to TRBD2. This CDR3 comprises 12 residues. The V segment lost 6 bases and the J segment 5 bases; nucleotides outside the gene matches: 3. CDR1 WSHSY and CDR2 SAAADI come from the germline V gene. CDR3 region: CASRTSLETQYF. The part of the CDR3 DNA that was read is TGCGCCAGCAGGACTAGCTTGGAGACC.

Details on this clone: Coverage ceases 3 residues before the CDR3 finishes, and the germline J gene fills in the end. The V call is TRBV2, the J call TRBJ1-5; no reliable D call. V lost 2 bases to trimming and J lost 3 bases, with 11 bases between them. The CDR3 runs 15 residues. Per the germline V gene, CDR1 is SNHLY and CDR2 is FYNNEI. The CDR3 here is CASSEQIHYNQPQHF. CDR3 DNA, as far as it was read: TGTGCCAGCAGTGAACAGATTCATTACAATCAGCCC.

The table lists this clone with a few counts. The read gets to within 3 residues of the CDR3 end, and the germline J gene fills in the rest. This rearrangement joins TRBV2 to TRBJ2-4; D tentatively reads TRBD1 or TRBD2 (5 bases each). V was cut by 9 bases and J by 0 bases, with 18 bases left in between. Germline-derived CDR1 and CDR2 are SNHLY and FYNNEI. This CDR3 is 16 amino acids long. The CDR3 spells CASGVEGIRAKNIQYF. CDR3 DNA (partial): TGTGCCAGTGGGGTTGAGGGGATACGAGCCAAAAACATT.

This clone was found many times. The CDR3 loop reads CASSQSGQPNTGELFF. The covered CDR3 bases are TGTGCCAGCAGCCAGTCGGGACAGCCGAACACCGGGGAG. The chain links TRBV4-2 to TRBJ2-2, with 7 nucleotides matching TRBD1. Read coverage stops 3 residues before the CDR3 terminus; the germline J gene supplies the remainder. The V gene's germline CDR1 is LGHNA and CDR2 YNFKEQ. The V segment lost 3 bases and the J segment 0 bases; nucleotides outside the gene matches: 4. CDR3 length: 16 amino acids.

This clone has ten or more counts. The DNA ends 3 residues before the CDR3 does, and the rest of the CDR3 is filled in from the germline J gene. This sequence joins TRBV18 and TRBJ1-3; a weak D match, TRBD1 (6 bases). Germline-derived CDR1 and CDR2 are KGHSH and LQKENI. V lost 2 bases and J lost 0, with 14 bases in between. The CDR3 has 17 amino acids. CDR3 DNA (partial): TGTGCCAGCTCACCAAATCGACAGGCGGTCTCTGGAAACACC. This encodes CASSPNRQAVSGNT. The complete CDR3 protein is CASSPNRQAVSGNTIYF.

This clone came up many times. The read gets to within 3 residues of the CDR3 end, and the germline J gene fills in the rest. The chain joins TRBV10-1 to TRBJ2-3; 12 bases are a match to TRBD2. CDR1 and CDR2 (germline): WNHNN, SYGVQD (reference sequence). The CDR3 sequence is 15 residues long. With V trimmed by 5 bases and J by 4 bases, 4 bases remained unmatched. The covered CDR3 bases are TGCGCCAGCAGTTCCCTAGCGGGAGGGGCAGATACG. It translates to CASSSLAGGADT. The whole CDR3 protein reads CASSSLAGGADTQYF.

This clone was seen at least ten times. Sequencing ends 3 residues short of the CDR3 end; the germline J gene provides the rest. V and J are TRBV7-2 and TRBJ2-7, with TRBD2 identical over 7 bases. Germline CDR1 and CDR2: SGHTA and FQGNSA. The V gene end was trimmed by 6 bases and the J gene end by 2 bases; junction bases not matched to a gene: 7. The CDR3 is 14 residues long. CDR3 bases read: TGTGCCAGCAGGATGGGGGGGGGTCCCTACGAG. It yields the protein CASRMGGGPYE. In full, the CDR3 is CASRMGGGPYEQYF.

This clone occurred many times. The read terminates 3 residues ahead of where the CDR3 ends, so the germline J gene completes it. This chain links TRBV5-1 with TRBJ2-5; D gene uncertain. This CDR3 region has 11 residues. The V gene's germline CDR1 is SGHRS and CDR2 YFSETQ. Trimming left V 4 bases short and J 3 bases short, with 4 bases between. The part of the CDR3 DNA that was read is TGCGCCAGCAGCAGGGAAGAGACC. Translation: CASSREET. The CDR3 as a whole reads CASSREETQYF.

In the case of this clone: Read data end 3 residues before the CDR3 end; the end is taken from the germline J gene. The chain combines TRBV5-4 with TRBJ2-7; tentative D call: TRBD2 (5 bases). The germline V and J ends were trimmed by 2 bases and 3 bases, with 15 bases remaining between them. This CDR3 has 15 residues. Germline CDR1 SGHNT, CDR2 YYREEE (reference sequence). This CDR3 is CASSFPGGVGYEQYF. CDR3 bases read: TGTGCCAGCAGCTTTCCAGGAGGAGTGGGCTACGAG.

Many counts were recorded for this clone. The read finishes 3 residues shy of the CDR3 end, and the germline J gene is used to complete it. The chain joins TRBV7-7 to TRBJ2-5; either TRBD1 or TRBD2 may supply D (5 bases each). With 2 bases removed from V and 5 bases from J, the gap between germline ends came to 18 bases. The CDR3 is made up of 16 amino acids. Per germline, CDR1 SSHAT and CDR2 FNYEAQ (reference sequence). The CDR3 reads CASSLRPGLEGETQYF. The sequenced part of the CDR3 DNA is TGTGCCAGCAGCTTACGTCCGGGTCTCGAGGGGGAGACC. Full variable domain (rest looked up from reference TRBV7-7 and TRBJ2-5): GAGVSQSPRYKVTKRGQDVTLRCDPISSHATLYWYQQALGQGPEFLTYFNYEAQPDKSGLPSDRFSAERPEGSISTLTIQRTEQRDSAMYRCASSLRPGLEGETQYFGPGTRLLVL.

This clone was found many times. The read ends 3 residues early relative to the CDR3; the germline J gene fills the gap. The gene calls are TRBV5-6 and TRBJ1-2, with D uncertain. In germline, CDR1 is SGHDT, CDR2 YYEEEE. The CDR3 covers 13 residues. V lost 9 bases to trimming and J lost 1 base, with 13 bases between them. The CDR3 sequence is CATQLGNNYGYTF. The sequenced part of the CDR3 DNA is TGTGCCACCCAGCTGGGCAATAACTATGGC.

This clone was detected a few times. The read stops 3 residues short of the end of the CDR3; the missing end is completed from the germline J gene. This rearrangement joins TRBV18 to TRBJ1-1; 8 positions match TRBD1. With 2 bases clipped from V and 4 bases from J, the junction kept 9 bases outside the gene matches. CDR3 size: 16 residues. CDR1 and CDR2 from the germline V gene are KGHSH and LQKENI. The DNA read from the CDR3 is TGTGCCAGCTCACCAGGCAGGGGGCTCGGTGGCACTGAA. It encodes CASSPGRGLGGTE. The entire CDR3 protein reads CASSPGRGLGGTEAFF.

This clone showed up just a few times. With the read ending 3 residues before the CDR3 end, the germline J gene is used to fill in that end. The genes are TRBV7-2 and TRBJ2-3, with a weak D call TRBD1 (6 bases). The germline V gene has CDR1 SGHTA and CDR2 FQGNSA. The CDR3 is 15 amino acids. The DNA read from the CDR3 is TGTGCCAGCAGCTTAGGAGGGGGTGGTAATCAGCCG. This gives the protein CASSLGGGGNQP. The full CDR3 protein is CASSLGGGGNQPQYF.

This clone was counted ten times or more. The sequenced fragment ends 3 residues before the CDR3 boundary, so the rest is inferred from the germline J gene. The gene calls are TRBV11-2 and TRBJ2-3; D may be TRBD2 (5 bases). Trimming took off 5 bases at V and 2 bases at J, with 11 bases between the two ends. Germline loops: CDR1 SGHAT, CDR2 FQNNGV. The CDR3 consists of 14 residues. The part of the CDR3 DNA that was read is TGTGCCAGCAGCGCCGGACTGTACACAGATACG. The encoded protein is CASSAGLYTDT. The full CDR3 protein is CASSAGLYTDTQYF.

This clone was detected ten times or more. The missing CDR3 end, 3 residues past where the read stops, is filled in from the germline J gene. The chain combines TRBV30 with TRBJ1-4; D uncertain. Trimming removed 1 base from V and 3 bases from J, with 9 bases in between. The CDR3 consists of 14 residues. Germline V gives CDR1 GTSNPN, CDR2 SVGIG (reference sequence). CDR3 DNA, as far as it was read: TGTGCCTGGAGTGACTCCCCGGCTAATGAAAAA. Amino acid sequence: CAWSDSPANEK. The entire CDR3 protein is CAWSDSPANEKLFF.